These T cell receptor beta chains were read from a single sample in a study of cytomegalovirus exposure and HLA in healthy donors. Profiling relied on immunoSEQ multiplex PCR, and the TCRdb table lists in-frame clones only, not all of them. The data hold under 200,000 clones, with about 12% observed a single time. Sequenced sample: PBMCs. Source of these receptors: a man aged 45-65 years in good health and CMV-seropositive. Both conserved end residues are part of each CDR3. Fields, in order: D gene, clone size, V gene, J gene, CDR3 DNA, CDR3 protein. A D gene is named only where the DNA matches it firmly. The size entry is marked missing in some rows and otherwise reads once, few, many or a size class.

TRBD1	NA	TRBV7-2	TRBJ2-5	TGTGCCAGCAGCTTGGCCGGGACAGCCCAGACCCAGTACTTC	CASSLAGTAQTQYF
TRBD1	few	TRBV7-9	TRBJ1-3	TGTGCCAGCAGCTTAGGACAGGGCCCTGGAAACACCATATATTTT	CASSLGQGPGNTIYF
NA	NA	TRBV4-3	TRBJ1-1	TGCGCCAGAAGCCAAGATATTGCGAGAGAAGCTTTCTTT	CARSQDIAREAFF
TRBD2	NA	TRBV4-2	TRBJ2-7	TGTGCCAGCAGCCAAGAGGGTCCTAGCGGGGTCTCCTACGAGCAGTACTTC	CASSQEGPSGVSYEQYF
TRBD1	NA	TRBV7-2	TRBJ1-2	TGTGCCAGCAGCGGCCAGACAGGGACCAACTATGGCTACACCTTC	CASSGQTGTNYGYTF
TRBD1	few	TRBV15	TRBJ1-2	TGTGCCACCAGCAGAGACCCGGGACAGGGGGAAGGCTACACCTTC	CATSRDPGQGEGYTF
NA	NA	TRBV18	TRBJ1-6	TGTGCCAGCTCATTACCGGGTTTCAGCTCCTATAATTCACCCCTCCACTTT	CASSLPGFSSYNSPLHF
NA	NA	TRBV5-6	TRBJ1-2	TGTGCCAGCAGCCCCACGGACAGATTTAACTATGGCTACACCTTC	CASSPTDRFNYGYTF
NA	NA	TRBV11-3	TRBJ1-6	TGTGCCAGCAGCTCCGGACAAGGGGGATATAATTCACCCCTCCACTTT	CASSSGQGGYNSPLHF
NA	few	TRBV7-6	TRBJ1-6	TGTGCCAGCAGCTTGCGGGCAGATCAGAATTCACCCCTCCACTTT	CASSLRADQNSPLHF
NA	few	TRBV5-1	TRBJ2-7	TGCGCCAGCAGCGTACAGGTCCCCTCTAGTGGCGAGCAGTACTTC	CASSVQVPSSGEQYF
NA	NA	TRBV7-3	TRBJ2-5	TGTGCCAGCAGCTCACTTACCCAAGAGACCCAGTACTTC	CASSSLTQETQYF
TRBD1	few	TRBV2	TRBJ2-3	TGTGCCAGCAGGCCGGGACAGGGGGCGGATACGCAGTATTTT	CASRPGQGADTQYF
TRBD2	few	TRBV7-9	TRBJ2-7	TGTGCCAGCAGCTTAGGTCGGGGGGTCGAGCAGTACTTC	CASSLGRGVEQYF
NA	NA	TRBV5-6	TRBJ1-2	TGTGCCAGCAGCTTGGTCGCCAGGGGTAGAGGCTACACCTTC	CASSLVARGRGYTF
NA	few	TRBV7-2	TRBJ1-6	TGTGCCAGCAGCTTAACGGCAGGGGACGGCAATTCACCCCTCCACTTT	CASSLTAGDGNSPLHF
TRBD1	NA	TRBV7-2	TRBJ1-2	TGTGCCAGCAGCGCCGACAGGGGAAGCTACACCTTC	CASSADRGSYTF
NA	few	TRBV27	TRBJ2-7	TGTGCCAGCAGTTCACTAGCCAGCTACGAGCAGTACTTC	CASSSLASYEQYF
NA	NA	TRBV5-1	TRBJ2-5	TGCGCCAGCAGCCACCCGGGAGAGACCCAGTACTTC	CASSHPGETQYF
NA	NA	TRBV9	TRBJ2-3	TGTGCCAGCAGCGGCGGTACAGATACGCAGTATTTT	CASSGGTDTQYF
TRBD1	NA	TRBV4-1	TRBJ1-1	TGCGCCAGCAGCCAAGATCTGGAGGGGGCGCAGAACACTGAAGCTTTCTTT	CASSQDLEGAQNTEAFF
NA	NA	TRBV9	TRBJ1-2	TGTGCCAGCAGCGTTACAGGGAACTATGGCTACACCTTC	CASSVTGNYGYTF
TRBD1	NA	TRBV7-2	TRBJ2-5	TGTGCCAGCAGCCGGGACAGCAGATTCCAAGAGACCCAGTACTTC	CASSRDSRFQETQYF
NA	few	TRBV9	TRBJ2-1	TGTGCCAGCAGCCCCCAGGGACTCCAGTCCTACAATGAGCAGTTCTTC	CASSPQGLQSYNEQFF